These 28 T cell receptor beta chains came from one sample sequenced in a study of shared clonotypes between healthy human individuals. The repertoire was sequenced with immunoSEQ multiplex PCR; TCRdb's copy has only in-frame clones and lacks some. The data contain millions of clones, around 94% of them singletons. Sequenced material: naive CD4+ T cells sorted from blood. Subset meaning: CD45RA+ positively selected. These receptors were taken from a man between 18 and 29 years old in good health.

J is TRBJ2-7 and V is TRBV27; 8 bases agree with TRBD1. This CDR3 is built from 15 residues. J was trimmed by 4 bases and V by 2 bases; bases with no gene match: 7. Germline-derived CDR1 and CDR2 are MNHEY and SMNVEV (reference sequence). CDR3 DNA: TGTGCCAGCAGTTTACGGACAGGGTCGTTGTACGAGCAGTACTTC. Translating gives CASSLRTGSLYEQYF.

CDR3 amino acids: CASSTNRLAGEQFF. The CDR3 DNA follows: TGTGCCAGTAGTACAAACCGACTAGCCGGTGAGCAGTTCTTC. The chain links TRBV19 to TRBJ2-1; 7 bases map to TRBD2. Germline CDR1 reads LNHDA; CDR2 reads SQIVND (reference sequence). The CDR3 has 14 residues. V dropped 4 bases and J dropped 9; count of bases not matched to a gene: 9.

The rearrangement links TRBV20-1 to TRBJ2-5, with D unclear. This CDR3 comprises 11 residues. V was trimmed by 3 bases and J by 7 bases, leaving 9 bases between them. From germline, CDR1 is DFQATT and CDR2 SNEGSKA (reference sequence). The CDR3 is CSASGETTQYF. The CDR3 DNA follows: TGCAGTGCTAGCGGTGAGACGACCCAGTACTTC.

Note on this clone: This specimen includes other DNA sequences encoding the same CDR3. The rearrangement uses TRBV28 and TRBJ2-2; no clear D. CDR1 and CDR2 (germline): MDHEN, SYDVKM. The CDR3 has 13 amino acids. Trimming cost V 3 bases and J 1 base, with 3 bases left between them. The CDR3 coding sequence is TGTGCCAGCAGTTTTCTGAACACCGGGGAGCTGTTTTTT. As protein: CASSFLNTGELFF.

This chain joins TRBV6-5 and TRBJ1-1; D perhaps matches TRBD1 (5 bases). The ends were cut back, 6 bases at V and 3 bases at J, with 11 bases in the middle. Germline V lookup: CDR1 MNHEY, CDR2 SVGAGI. The CDR3 is made up of 13 amino acids. As DNA, the CDR3 is TGTGCCAGCAGCCGAGGGGCCCACACTGAAGCTTTCTTT. Translation: CASSRGAHTEAFF.

The chain carries TRBV28 and TRBJ2-5, with a possible D match to TRBD2 (6 bases). CDR1 and CDR2 (germline): MDHEN, SYDVKM. Trimming removed 2 bases at V and 4 bases at J, with 8 bases between. The CDR3 loop spans 13 amino acids. The CDR3 DNA reads as TGTGCCAGCAGTTTAAACGGGAGAGAGACCCAGTACTTC. This codes for CASSLNGRETQYF.

The J gene is TRBJ1-3, the V gene TRBV10-1; D may be TRBD1 (5 bases). The CDR3 has 15 amino acids. V was clipped by 0 bases and J by 2 bases, with 8 bases between them. The germline gives CDR1 WNHNN, CDR2 SYGVQD (reference sequence). Here the CDR3 reads CASSESPGPGNTIYF. CDR3 coding DNA: TGCGCCAGCAGTGAGTCCCCGGGACCTGGAAACACCATATATTTT.

V and J are TRBV9 and TRBJ2-2, with no clear D. The CDR3 is 14 amino acids. Germline CDR1 is SGDLS and CDR2 is YYNGEE. V shed 4 bases and J shed 0 bases, with 7 bases lying between them. In nucleotides, the CDR3 is TGTGCCAGCAGCTCCCGTTCGAACACCGGGGAGCTGTTTTTT. Translation: CASSSRSNTGELFF.

In DNA, the CDR3 is TGTGCCAGTAGTCACAGCGGGGGGCGGGCCAACGTCCTGACTTTC. This translates into CASSHSGGRANVLTF. V is TRBV19 and J is TRBJ2-6; 9 bases agree with TRBD2. The CDR3 runs 15 residues. Germline V gene sequence: CDR1 LNHDA, CDR2 SQIVND (reference sequence). With V trimmed by 5 bases and J by 5 bases, 4 bases remained unmatched.

The V call is TRBV4-1, the J call TRBJ2-5; no reliable D call. The DNA end favors TRBJ2-7, so the J call may be wrong. Germline-derived CDR1 and CDR2 are MGHRA and YSYEKL. The CDR3 length is 14 residues. Written as DNA, the CDR3 is TGCGCCAGCAGCCAAGGGCAGGAAAGCTACGAGCAGTACTTC. It specifies CASSQGQESYEQYF.

The chain employs TRBV5-4 and TRBJ2-5, with 14 positions matching TRBD2. Unmatched junction bases numbered 7, after V lost 4 bases and J lost 2 bases. The CDR3 has 17 residues. Germline values: CDR1 SGHNT, CDR2 YYREEE (reference sequence). CDR3 in DNA: TGTGCCAGCAGCCCCGGGGGACTAGCGGGAGTACAAGAGACCCAGTACTTC. It encodes CASSPGGLAGVQETQYF.

The chain carries TRBV19 and TRBJ2-7, with a weak D call TRBD1 (5 bases). Germline V lookup: CDR1 LNHDA, CDR2 SQIVND (reference sequence). CDR3 size: 16 residues. Between the trimmed V and J ends, which lost 1 base and 3 bases, there was a span of 16 bases. CDR3 region: CASSIGDGASSYEQYF. In DNA form, the CDR3 reads TGTGCCAGTAGTATAGGGGATGGGGCTTCGAGCTACGAGCAGTACTTC. Using reference TRBV19 and TRBJ2-7 for the parts outside the CDR3, the full variable domain is DGGITQSPKYLFRKEGQNVTLSCEQNLNHDAMYWYRQDPGQGLRLIYYSQIVNDFQKGDIAEGYSVSREKKESFPLTVTSAQKNPTAFYLCASSIGDGASSYEQYFGPGTRLTVT.

The rearrangement links TRBV11-3 to TRBJ2-2; the match to TRBD1 covers 8 bases. The CDR3 is 17 residues long. Trimming removed 0 bases from V and 5 bases from J; junction bases left unmatched: 8. Germline V gives CDR1 SGHNT, CDR2 YENEEA. The CDR3 region is CASSLDFGTGGTGELFF. The CDR3 DNA sequence: TGTGCCAGCAGCTTAGATTTCGGAACAGGGGGAACCGGGGAGCTGTTTTTT.

V usage is TRBV10-3 and J usage is TRBJ2-1; TRBD2 aligns across 11 bases. Trimming at V came to 2 bases and at J to 0 bases, leaving 6 bases not matched to a gene. The CDR3 has 18 amino acids. CDR1 is ENHRY and CDR2 is SYGVKD in the germline V gene. The CDR3 bases are TGTGCCATCAGTGAGGGGACTAGCGGTAAGAGCTCCTACAATGAGCAGTTCTTC. It yields the protein CAISEGTSGKSSYNEQFF.

The genes are TRBV5-1 and TRBJ2-6; D ambiguous. CDR3 length equals 16 residues. Per germline, CDR1 SGHRS and CDR2 YFSETQ. V shed 0 bases and J shed 0 bases, with 7 bases lying between them. The CDR3 region is CASSLGHLSGANVLTF. DNA for the CDR3: TGCGCCAGCAGCTTGGGACACCTCTCTGGGGCCAACGTCCTGACTTTC.

This clone was seen just once. The sample contains more than one DNA sequence encoding this CDR3. The V and J genes are TRBV6-1 and TRBJ2-7; D ambiguous. CDR1 is MNHNS and CDR2 is SASEGT in the germline V gene. Trimming took off 8 bases at V and 2 bases at J, with 7 bases between the two ends. The CDR3 loop spans 11 amino acids. Here the CDR3 DNA reads TGTGCCAGCTCACGGCCCTACGAGCAGTACTTC. Residues: CASSRPYEQYF.

V and J are TRBV5-4 and TRBJ1-6; TRBD1 matches 9 bases. The CDR3 covers 13 residues. With 1 base clipped from V and 14 bases from J, the junction kept 4 bases outside the gene matches. Per the germline V gene, CDR1 is SGHNT and CDR2 is YYREEE (reference sequence). The CDR3 protein is CASSLTGGRSLHF. As DNA, the CDR3 is TGTGCCAGCAGCTTGACAGGGGGCAGGTCCCTCCACTTT.

This chain links TRBV10-3 with TRBJ1-1, with D possibly TRBD1 on 5 matching bases. The CDR3 runs 12 residues. V gave up 3 bases and J gave up 6 bases, with 8 bases separating them. Germline CDR1 and CDR2: ENHRY and SYGVKD. CDR3 protein: CAISDWGAEAFF. The DNA of the CDR3 is TGTGCCATCAGTGATTGGGGGGCTGAAGCTTTCTTT.

For this clone: Other nucleotide sequences from this sample produce the same CDR3. The J gene is TRBJ1-1, the V gene TRBV6-1, with 11 bases matching TRBD1. CDR1 is MNHNS and CDR2 is SASEGT in the germline V gene. This CDR3 is built from 14 residues. The V gene end was trimmed by 4 bases and the J gene end by 5 bases; junction bases not matched to a gene: 3. CDR3 amino acids: CASSGRDRGTEAFF. The CDR3 nucleotides are TGTGCCAGCAGTGGCCGGGACAGGGGGACTGAAGCTTTCTTT.

The J gene is TRBJ1-3, the V gene TRBV10-3; weak D call: TRBD1 (5 bases). Trimming removed 2 bases at V and 0 bases at J, with 8 bases between. This CDR3 has 15 amino acids. Germline loops: CDR1 ENHRY, CDR2 SYGVKD. The CDR3 sequence: CAISEGDFSGNTIYF. CDR3 nucleotide sequence: TGTGCCATCAGTGAGGGGGACTTCTCTGGAAACACCATATATTTT.

This chain connects TRBV5-4 to TRBJ2-5, with TRBD2 matching over 10 bases. The CDR3 spans 17 residues. Germline assignment: CDR1 SGHNT and CDR2 YYREEE (reference sequence). V dropped 0 bases and J dropped 2; count of bases not matched to a gene: 7. The CDR3 loop is CASSLGAGGSIQETQYF. In DNA, the CDR3 is TGTGCCAGCAGCTTGGGAGCGGGAGGGTCTATACAAGAGACCCAGTACTTC. Together with reference TRBV5-4 and TRBJ2-5, the CDR3 gives the full variable domain: ETGVTQSPTHLIKTRGQQVTLRCSSQSGHNTVSWYQQALGQGPQFIFQYYREEENGRGNFPPRFSGLQFPNYSSELNVNALELDDSALYLCASSLGAGGSIQETQYFGPGTRLLVL.

The CDR3 coding sequence is TGTGCCATCAGTGAAGAAACAGGGGTGGCCTACGAGCAGTACTTC. Protein sequence: CAISEETGVAYEQYF. The chain links TRBV10-3 to TRBJ2-7; the match to TRBD1 covers 7 bases. In germline, CDR1 is ENHRY, CDR2 SYGVKD. The CDR3 contains 15 residues. With 3 bases clipped from V and 2 bases from J, the junction kept 7 bases outside the gene matches.

This sequence joins TRBV25-1 and TRBJ1-1; 9 positions match TRBD1. There are 18 residues in the CDR3. Germline V gene sequence: CDR1 MGHDK, CDR2 SYGVNS. V lost 4 bases, J lost 1 base, and 13 bases stayed unmatched. DNA of the CDR3: TGTGCCAGCAGTGCTCCGACAGGGGGAATCTCTTCGAACACTGAAGCTTTCTTT. Its protein is CASSAPTGGISSNTEAFF. Variable domain in full (rest from reference TRBV25-1 and TRBJ1-1): EADIYQTPRYLVIGTGKKITLECSQTMGHDKMYWYQQDPGMELHLIHYSYGVNSTEKGDLSSESTVSRIRTEHFPLTLESARPSHTSQYLCASSAPTGGISSNTEAFFGQGTRLTVV.

The chain recombines TRBV18 with TRBJ2-7, with 7 bases lining up with TRBD2. V was pared by 4 bases and J by 4 bases, with 10 bases of the junction left unmatched. CDR3 length equals 15 residues. Germline V gives CDR1 KGHSH, CDR2 LQKENI. DNA of the CDR3: TGTGCCAGCTCACTGGGTCCGGGGGGAAAGTACGAGCAGTACTTC. This translates into CASSLGPGGKYEQYF.

This clone was recorded a few times. The chain carries TRBV19 and TRBJ1-1; unclear D gene. CDR1 LNHDA and CDR2 SQIVND come from the germline V gene (reference sequence). V was trimmed by 3 bases and J by 6 bases, leaving 8 bases between them. CDR3 length equals 12 residues. CDR3 in DNA: TGTGCCAGTAGTATCCCGGGAGCTGAAGCTTTCTTT. Translating gives CASSIPGAEAFF. Together with reference TRBV19 and TRBJ1-1, the CDR3 gives the full variable domain: DGGITQSPKYLFRKEGQNVTLSCEQNLNHDAMYWYRQDPGQGLRLIYYSQIVNDFQKGDIAEGYSVSREKKESFPLTVTSAQKNPTAFYLCASSIPGAEAFFGQGTRLTVV.

V gene TRBV6-6 combines with J gene TRBJ1-6, with D possibly being TRBD1 (5 bases). CDR3 size: 14 residues. With 9 bases removed from V and 7 bases from J, the gap between germline ends came to 16 bases. Germline lookup yields CDR1 MNHNY and CDR2 SVGAGI (reference sequence). The CDR3 sequence is CASLPGGDNSPLHF. CDR3 DNA sequence: TGTGCCAGTTTACCTGGGGGGGACAATTCACCCCTCCACTTT.

Of note for this clone: Other nucleotide sequences in the sample specify the same CDR3. The chain joins TRBV19 to TRBJ2-2; no clear D gene. V dropped 1 base and J dropped 2 bases, with 2 bases sitting between them. Looked up from germline, CDR1 is LNHDA and CDR2 is SQIVND (reference sequence). CDR3 length equals 13 residues. Here the CDR3 reads CASSIANTGELFF. The CDR3 bases are TGTGCCAGTAGTATAGCCAACACCGGGGAGCTGTTTTTT.

The chain uses TRBV6-1 and TRBJ2-3; no clear D. The germline V and J ends were trimmed by 7 bases and 2 bases, with 13 bases remaining between them. The CDR3 loop spans 14 amino acids. CDR1 MNHNS and CDR2 SASEGT come from the germline V gene. This chain's CDR3 is CASKTVFDTDTQYF. The CDR3 bases are TGTGCCAGCAAGACCGTCTTCGACACAGATACGCAGTATTTT.